This is a list of T cell receptor beta chains from one sample in a study of blood T cell repertoires in COVID-19. Using immunoSEQ multiplex PCR, the repertoire was profiled, and TCRdb retains in-frame clones only, with some absent. The data hold 250,000 to 400,000 clones, with approximately 88% observed a single time. Specimen: PBMCs or T cells enriched from blood (not recorded which). The receptor set was obtained from a man in his sixties who had recovered from COVID-19. Both conserved end residues are part of each CDR3. A D gene is named only where the DNA matches it firmly. Part of the rows lack a size; the others show once, few, many or a class for expanded clones.

DNA: TGCGCCAGCAGCTTGCCCTCCGGGGAGGGGGTGTCCTCCAATCAGCCCCAGCATTTT; CDR3: CASSLPSGEGVSSNQPQHF; V: TRBV5-1; J: TRBJ1-5; D: -; size: -
DNA: TGTGCCAGCAGCTTCGTGTCCAGGAGCACAGATACGCAGTATTTT; CDR3: CASSFVSRSTDTQYF; V: TRBV7-8; J: TRBJ2-3; D: -; size: -
DNA: TGTGCCAGCAGCTCAAACAGGGGGTCCGATGAGCAGTTCTTC; CDR3: CASSSNRGSDEQFF; V: TRBV7-3; J: TRBJ2-1; D: TRBD1; size: -
DNA: TGTGCCAGCAATGGAGGCTTCACAGATACGCAGTATTTT; CDR3: CASNGGFTDTQYF; V: TRBV7-3; J: TRBJ2-3; D: -; size: -
DNA: TGTGCCAGCAGCAATACAAGACAGTCTACCTACGAGCAGTACTTC; CDR3: CASSNTRQSTYEQYF; V: TRBV21-1; J: TRBJ2-7; D: -; size: few
DNA: TGTGCCAGCAAGATCATGGCAAATACCTACGAGCAGTACTTC; CDR3: CASKIMANTYEQYF; V: TRBV6-5; J: TRBJ2-7; D: -; size: -
DNA: TGTGCCAGCAGCCAAAACCGGGGAGACGAGCAGTACTTC; CDR3: CASSQNRGDEQYF; V: TRBV14; J: TRBJ2-7; D: -; size: once
DNA: TGTGCCAGCAGCGGCAGGGAAACTGAAGCTTTCTTT; CDR3: CASSGRETEAFF; V: TRBV9; J: TRBJ1-1; D: -; size: once
DNA: TGCGCCAGCAGCCGACAACTAGCGGGAGGAGCCTACGAGCAGTACTTC; CDR3: CASSRQLAGGAYEQYF; V: TRBV4-1; J: TRBJ2-7; D: TRBD2; size: -
DNA: TGTGCCAGCAGCCCCCTCCGACCACCGGGACAGTCCTACAATGAGCAGTTCTTC; CDR3: CASSPLRPPGQSYNEQFF; V: TRBV25-1; J: TRBJ2-1; D: TRBD1; size: -
DNA: TGCGCCAGCAGCCAACCGGGACAGAGGTCCTACGAGCAGTACTTC; CDR3: CASSQPGQRSYEQYF; V: TRBV4-1; J: TRBJ2-7; D: TRBD1; size: -
DNA: TGTGCCAGCAGCCCTCTAGCGGGGGGCTACAATGAGCAGTTCTTC; CDR3: CASSPLAGGYNEQFF; V: TRBV7-3; J: TRBJ2-1; D: TRBD2; size: -
DNA: TGCGCCAGCAGGATCACGGCTAGCGGGGCCTACACCGGGGAGCTGTTTTTT; CDR3: CASRITASGAYTGELFF; V: TRBV5-1; J: TRBJ2-2; D: TRBD2; size: -
DNA: TGTGCCAGTAGTATCGGCGGGAGGGAATACGAGCAGTACTTC; CDR3: CASSIGGREYEQYF; V: TRBV19; J: TRBJ2-7; D: TRBD2; size: -
DNA: TGTGCCAGCAGCTTGACCGAAGGGGTAGGAGGCTACACCTTC; CDR3: CASSLTEGVGGYTF; V: TRBV7-9; J: TRBJ1-2; D: -; size: many
DNA: TGCGCCAGCAGCCTAGGTTCGAACACTGAAGCTTTCTTT; CDR3: CASSLGSNTEAFF; V: TRBV5-1; J: TRBJ1-1; D: -; size: -
DNA: TGCGCCAGCAGCTTGCCTAGCGGGAGGGCCGCGAACACCGGGGAGCTGTTTTTT; CDR3: CASSLPSGRAANTGELFF; V: TRBV5-1; J: TRBJ2-2; D: TRBD2; size: -
DNA: TGTGCCAGCACCCATGGGGCTGGGGCCTACAATGAGCAGTTCTTC; CDR3: CASTHGAGAYNEQFF; V: TRBV27; J: TRBJ2-1; D: -; size: -
DNA: TGTGCCAGTAGTTCCGGAGGGGTTTTTGAAAAACTGTTTTTT; CDR3: CASSSGGVFEKLFF; V: TRBV19; J: TRBJ1-4; D: -; size: -
DNA: TGCGCCAGCAGCCAAACTACAGGGAATCAGCCCCAGCATTTT; CDR3: CASSQTTGNQPQHF; V: TRBV4-1; J: TRBJ1-5; D: -; size: -
DNA: TGTGCCAGCAGCGTAGCGCGGGACGGAGAGACCCAGTACTTC; CDR3: CASSVARDGETQYF; V: TRBV9; J: TRBJ2-5; D: -; size: -
DNA: TGTGCCAGCAGCCGGGACAGGGATGGTGGCTACACCTTC; CDR3: CASSRDRDGGYTF; V: TRBV7-9; J: TRBJ1-2; D: TRBD1; size: -
DNA: TGTGCCAGCAGCACCCGGGACAGGGAATCCTACGAGCAGTACTTC; CDR3: CASSTRDRESYEQYF; V: TRBV9; J: TRBJ2-7; D: TRBD1; size: -
DNA: TGTGCCAGCAAGGGACTCTATAGAGACGAGCAGTACTTC; CDR3: CASKGLYRDEQYF; V: TRBV27; J: TRBJ2-7; D: -; size: -
DNA: TGTGCCAGCAGTTACCGTTACACAGATACGCAGTATTTT; CDR3: CASSYRYTDTQYF; V: TRBV6-6; J: TRBJ2-3; D: -; size: -
DNA: TGTGCCAGCAGGACCCAGCTAGCGGGAACCTACGAGCAGTACTTC; CDR3: CASRTQLAGTYEQYF; V: TRBV28; J: TRBJ2-7; D: TRBD2; size: once
DNA: TGTGCCAGCAGTTACGCCCAACAGGGAACTTACGAGCAGTACTTC; CDR3: CASSYAQQGTYEQYF; V: TRBV6-6; J: TRBJ2-7; D: -; size: -
DNA: TGCAGCGTTGAAGCAGGGCCGAACACCGGGGAGCTGTTTTTT; CDR3: CSVEAGPNTGELFF; V: TRBV29-1; J: TRBJ2-2; D: -; size: -
DNA: TGTGCCAGCTCACCGCGGGTTCTGCAAGAGACCCAGTACTTC; CDR3: CASSPRVLQETQYF; V: TRBV18; J: TRBJ2-5; D: -; size: -
DNA: TGTGCCAGCAGACGACAGGGGAGCTTCTCCTACGAGCAGTACTTC; CDR3: CASRRQGSFSYEQYF; V: TRBV6-5; J: TRBJ2-7; D: TRBD1; size: once
DNA: TGTGCCAGCTCACCAGACAGACCCGATCAGCCCCAGCATTTT; CDR3: CASSPDRPDQPQHF; V: TRBV18; J: TRBJ1-5; D: -; size: -
DNA: TGTGCCAGCAGCGTAGGCTTGGGGGGTGGGAACACTGAAGCTTTCTTT; CDR3: CASSVGLGGGNTEAFF; V: TRBV9; J: TRBJ1-1; D: -; size: -
DNA: TGCAGCGTTACGGGGGGTCCCACGGCGGGGACCCAGTACTTC; CDR3: CSVTGGPTAGTQYF; V: TRBV29-1; J: TRBJ2-5; D: TRBD2; size: once
DNA: TGTGCCATCAGTGAGGTAGCACCCAGCGCATCAATCAGCCCCCAGCATTTT; CDR3: CAISEVAPSASISPQHF; V: TRBV10-3; J: TRBJ1-5; D: -; size: -
DNA: TGTGCCAGCAGTTACCACGGTGAGGGGGCGCGTACTGAAGCTTTCTTT; CDR3: CASSYHGEGARTEAFF; V: TRBV6-5; J: TRBJ1-1; D: TRBD1; size: -
DNA: TGTGCCAGCAGCGTAAAGCGGGAGTCCTACGAGCAGTACTTC; CDR3: CASSVKRESYEQYF; V: TRBV9; J: TRBJ2-7; D: TRBD2; size: -
DNA: TGTGCCACCAGTGACGGCCAGGGGAAGACCCAGTACTTC; CDR3: CATSDGQGKTQYF; V: TRBV24-1; J: TRBJ2-5; D: -; size: -
DNA: TGTGCCAGCACCCTAGCCGTTGGAACCAATGAGCAGTTCTTC; CDR3: CASTLAVGTNEQFF; V: TRBV6-6; J: TRBJ2-1; D: -; size: -
DNA: TGCGCCAGCAGCTTTTCGGGAGGGTCGGGCACCATATATTTT; CDR3: CASSFSGGSGTIYF; V: TRBV5-1; J: TRBJ1-3; D: -; size: -